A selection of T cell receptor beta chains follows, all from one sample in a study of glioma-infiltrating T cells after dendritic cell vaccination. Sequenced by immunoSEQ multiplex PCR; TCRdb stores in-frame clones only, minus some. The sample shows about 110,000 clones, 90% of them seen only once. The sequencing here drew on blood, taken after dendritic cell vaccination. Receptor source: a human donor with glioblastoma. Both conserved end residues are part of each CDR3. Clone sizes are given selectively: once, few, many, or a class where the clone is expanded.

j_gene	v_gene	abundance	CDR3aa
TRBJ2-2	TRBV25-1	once	CASSATGQGNTGELFF
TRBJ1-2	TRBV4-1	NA	CASSQGPRGNYGYTF
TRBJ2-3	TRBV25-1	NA	CASSRQGTDTQYF
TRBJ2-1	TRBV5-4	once	CASSLTLAGVIDEQFF
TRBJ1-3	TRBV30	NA	CAFSGSGNTIYF
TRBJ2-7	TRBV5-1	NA	CASSLGGASGEQYF
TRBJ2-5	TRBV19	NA	CASSMGWSAGGVKTQYF
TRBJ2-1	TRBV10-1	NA	CASSEKSGKDEQFF
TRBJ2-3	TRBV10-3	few	CAISESGLGADTQYF
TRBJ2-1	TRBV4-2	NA	CASSPFSYNEQFF
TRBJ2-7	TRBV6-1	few	CASQLTWAYEQYF
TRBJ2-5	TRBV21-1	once	CASSKGTSEQETQYF
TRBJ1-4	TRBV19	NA	CASSSGQGVEKLFF
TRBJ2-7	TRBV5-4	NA	CASSLPGALLREQYF
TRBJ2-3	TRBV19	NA	CASSIDRGGVAGAADTQYF
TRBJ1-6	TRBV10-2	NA	CASSEHTGDSPLHF
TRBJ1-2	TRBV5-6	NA	CASSRPDRVGYGYTF
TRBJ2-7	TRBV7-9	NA	CASSLRGGIRYEQYF
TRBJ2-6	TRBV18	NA	CASSPLLSSGANVLTF
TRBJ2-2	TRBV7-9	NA	CASSLAGLANTGELFF
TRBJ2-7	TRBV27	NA	CASSFVGLATNYEQYF
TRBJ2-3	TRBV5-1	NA	CASSFLGGNTDTQYF
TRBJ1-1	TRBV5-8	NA	CASSAGLMFTNTEAFF
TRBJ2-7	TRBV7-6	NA	CASSPPGGSAEQYF
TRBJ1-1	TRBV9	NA	CASSFDMEGEAFF
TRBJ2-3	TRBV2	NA	CASTRTGITDTQYF